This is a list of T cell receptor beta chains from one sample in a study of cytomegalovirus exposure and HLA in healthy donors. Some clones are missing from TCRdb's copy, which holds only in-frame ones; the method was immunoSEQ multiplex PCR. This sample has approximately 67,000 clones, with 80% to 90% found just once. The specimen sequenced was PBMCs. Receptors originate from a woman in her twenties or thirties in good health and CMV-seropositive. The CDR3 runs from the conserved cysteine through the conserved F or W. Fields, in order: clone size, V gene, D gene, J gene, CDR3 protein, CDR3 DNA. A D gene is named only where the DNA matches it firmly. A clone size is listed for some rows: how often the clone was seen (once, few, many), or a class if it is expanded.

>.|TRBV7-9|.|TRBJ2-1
CASSWDSSYNEQFF
TGTGCCAGCAGCTGGGACTCCTCCTACAATGAGCAGTTCTTC
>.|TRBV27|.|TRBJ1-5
CASSLQGRQPQHF
TGTGCCAGCAGCCTACAGGGTAGGCAGCCCCAGCATTTT
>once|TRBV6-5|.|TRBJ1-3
CASSRQRQPGNTIYF
TGTGCCAGCAGTCGACAACGACAGCCTGGAAACACCATATATTTT
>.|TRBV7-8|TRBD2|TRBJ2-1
CASSFQGRSGGSYNEQFF
TGTGCCAGCAGCTTCCAGGGGAGGAGCGGGGGCTCCTACAATGAGCAGTTCTTC
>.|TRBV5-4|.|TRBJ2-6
CASSLDPGSGANVLTF
TGTGCCAGCAGCTTGGATCCGGGATCAGGGGCCAACGTCCTGACTTTC
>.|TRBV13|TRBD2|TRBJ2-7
CASSLGASGDSYEQYF
TGTGCCAGCAGCTTAGGGGCTAGCGGTGACTCCTACGAGCAGTACTTC
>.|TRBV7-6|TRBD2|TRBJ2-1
CASSLGTSGLDEQFF
TGTGCCAGCAGCTTAGGGACTAGCGGGTTAGATGAGCAGTTCTTC
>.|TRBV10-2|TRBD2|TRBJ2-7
CASRASGKYEQYF
TGCGCCAGCAGGGCTAGCGGGAAATACGAGCAGTACTTC
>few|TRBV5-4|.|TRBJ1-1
CASSLRGTEAFF
TGTGCCAGCAGCCTTCGGGGCACTGAAGCTTTCTTT
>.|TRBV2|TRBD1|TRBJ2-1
CASSARTGVNEQFF
TGTGCCAGCAGTGCCCGGACAGGGGTCAATGAGCAGTTCTTC
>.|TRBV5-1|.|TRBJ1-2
CASSLGQDYYGYTF
TGCGCCAGCAGCTTGGGACAGGACTACTATGGCTACACCTTC
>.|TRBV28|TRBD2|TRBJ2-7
CASTSGYSYEQYF
TGTGCCAGTACTAGCGGGTACTCCTACGAGCAGTACTTC
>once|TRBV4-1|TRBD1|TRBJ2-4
CASSQDPGRGTKNIQYF
TGCGCCAGCAGCCAAGATCCGGGCAGGGGGACCAAAAACATTCAGTACTTC
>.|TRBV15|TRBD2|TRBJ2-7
CAAALAGDYEQYF
TGTGCCGCAGCCCTAGCGGGGGACTACGAGCAGTACTTC
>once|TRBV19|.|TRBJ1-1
CASITNGQTRAFF
TGTGCCAGTATTACCAACGGACAGACTCGGGCTTTCTTT
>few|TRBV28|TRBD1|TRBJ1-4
CASSLGQGREKLFF
TGTGCCAGCAGTTTGGGACAGGGTAGAGAAAAACTGTTTTTT
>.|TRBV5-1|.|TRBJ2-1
CASSLSTAHGVEQFF
TGCGCCAGCAGCTTGTCGACCGCCCATGGAGTAGAGCAGTTCTTC
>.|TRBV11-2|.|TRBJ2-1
CASRSLAVDYNEQFF
TGTGCCAGCAGATCTCTAGCAGTAGATTACAATGAGCAGTTCTTC